The rows below give T cell receptor beta chains drawn from one sample of a study of post-analysis software for immune sequencing data. TCRdb called the PCR reads again in MiXCR, with one record for every CDR3 protein. The data contain about 260,000 distinct CDR3 sequences, approximately 34% of them singletons. The specimen was blood. These receptors all come from a girl between 5 and 17 years old with multiple sclerosis. Each CDR3 is given without its conserved first and last residue. The order of the fields is V gene, CDR3 protein.

TRBV3-1 ASSHNRGQDGTQPQH
TRBV5-1 ASSLLPGRYGYT
TRBV5-6 ASSPFGSPGRGYT
TRBV12-3/TRBV12-4 ASSPGPGLSYEQY
TRBV5-1 VSSARDRVDTEAF
TRBV7-9 ASSLVLAGDEQF
TRBV29-1 SSGAHEGYT
TRBV5-5 ASRSSGNEQF
TRBV4-1 ASSQTRDSPYEQY
TRBV12-3/TRBV12-4 ASSLKAGGHAEQY
TRBV11-3 ASSSRTEDGYT
TRBV20-1 SATGGISYEQY
TRBV12-3/TRBV12-4 ASNRLAGNTDTQY
TRBV10-1 ASSGGYGREQY
TRBV5-1 ASSSESAETQY
TRBV10-3 VISAGQGAADTQY
TRBV5-1 ASSVSGPSTDTQY
TRBV20-1 SARSGMSSYNEQF
TRBV21-1 ASSKGQDYEQY
TRBV5-1 ASSLRSSGTDTQY
TRBV20-1 SASPRTFLYNEQF
TRBV7-2 ASSLGASTYNEQF
TRBV20-1 SARVRGRSYNSPLH
TRBV12-3/TRBV12-4 ASRETSGRDNEQF
TRBV9 ASSAIRIGTEAF
TRBV11-2 ASSLVGDGTDTQY
TRBV9 AGSVGATGADTQY
TRBV6-1 ASSEALAERVSNQPQH
TRBV5-1 ASSSGGGSRNEQF
TRBV9 ASSPRGRGNTEAF
TRBV4-1 ASSQSLTGGRETQY
TRBV7-2 ASSLVAGGPPGYEQY
TRBV12-3/TRBV12-4 ACSDSLNQPQH